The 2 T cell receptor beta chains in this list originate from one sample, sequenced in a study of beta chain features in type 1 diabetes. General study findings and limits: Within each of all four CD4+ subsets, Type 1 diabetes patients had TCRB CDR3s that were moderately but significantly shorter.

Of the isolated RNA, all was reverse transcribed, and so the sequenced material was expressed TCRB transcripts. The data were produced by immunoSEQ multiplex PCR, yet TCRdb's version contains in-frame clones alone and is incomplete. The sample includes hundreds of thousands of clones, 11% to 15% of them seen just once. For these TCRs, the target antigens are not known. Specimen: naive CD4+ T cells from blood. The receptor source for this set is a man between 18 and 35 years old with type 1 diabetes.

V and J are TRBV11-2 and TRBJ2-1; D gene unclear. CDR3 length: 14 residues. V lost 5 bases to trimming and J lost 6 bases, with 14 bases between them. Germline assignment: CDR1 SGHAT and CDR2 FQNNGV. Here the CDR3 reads CASSAGPLGNEQFF. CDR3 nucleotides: TGTGCCAGCAGCGCCGGGCCCCTAGGCAATGAGCAGTTCTTC. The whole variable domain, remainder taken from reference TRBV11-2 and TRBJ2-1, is EAGVAQSPRYKIIEKRQSVAFWCNPISGHATLYWYQQILGQGPKLLIQFQNNGVVDDSQLPKDRFSAERLKGVDSTLKIQPAKLEDSAVYLCASSAGPLGNEQFFGPGTRLTVL.

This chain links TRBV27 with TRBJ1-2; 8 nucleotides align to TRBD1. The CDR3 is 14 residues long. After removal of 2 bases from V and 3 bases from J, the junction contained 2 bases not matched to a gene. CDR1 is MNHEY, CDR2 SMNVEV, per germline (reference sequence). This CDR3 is CASSLDRGHYGYTF. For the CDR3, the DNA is TGTGCCAGCAGTTTAGACAGGGGCCACTATGGCTACACCTTC.